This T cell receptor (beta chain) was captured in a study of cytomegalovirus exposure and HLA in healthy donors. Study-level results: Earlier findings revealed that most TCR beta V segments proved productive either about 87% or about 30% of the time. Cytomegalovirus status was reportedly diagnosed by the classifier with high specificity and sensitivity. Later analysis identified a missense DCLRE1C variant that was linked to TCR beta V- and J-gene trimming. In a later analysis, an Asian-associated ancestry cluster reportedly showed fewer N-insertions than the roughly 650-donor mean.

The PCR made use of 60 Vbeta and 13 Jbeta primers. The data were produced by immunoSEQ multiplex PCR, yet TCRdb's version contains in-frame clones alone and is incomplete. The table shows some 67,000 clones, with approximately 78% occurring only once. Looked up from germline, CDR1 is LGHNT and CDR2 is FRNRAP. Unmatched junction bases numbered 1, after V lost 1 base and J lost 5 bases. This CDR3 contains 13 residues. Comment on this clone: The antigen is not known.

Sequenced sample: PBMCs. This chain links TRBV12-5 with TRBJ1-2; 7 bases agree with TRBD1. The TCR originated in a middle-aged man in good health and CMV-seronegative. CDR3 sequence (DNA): TGTGCTAGTGGTTTGGACAGGGGATATGGCTACACCTTC. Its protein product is CASGLDRGYGYTF.